One sample yielded the 8 T cell receptor beta chains listed below, sequenced in a study of shared clonotypes between healthy human individuals. Method: immunoSEQ multiplex PCR; TCRdb's copy keeps in-frame clones and lacks some. This sample has hundreds of thousands of clones, with less than 85% found just once. The material sequenced was memory CD4+ T cells sorted from blood. Subset reported: CD45RA-negative fraction. Receptors originate from a woman aged 30 to 39 in good health.

This clone was found once. Being one base from a much bigger clone, this may be a read error. The sample holds other DNA sequences that translate to the same CDR3. The V call is TRBV5-5, the J call TRBJ2-3; D not resolved. The V end was cut by 4 bases, the J end by 0 bases, with 3 bases between. Germline values: CDR1 SGHKS, CDR2 YYEKEE (reference sequence). CDR3 length equals 12 residues. The CDR3 region is CASSPSTDTQYF. For the CDR3, the DNA is TGTGCCAGCAGCCCTAGCACAGATACGCAGTATTTT.

The genes are TRBV4-1 and TRBJ2-1; no clear D gene. Germline values: CDR1 MGHRA, CDR2 YSYEKL. The CDR3 spans 14 residues. V lost 0 bases to trimming and J lost 7 bases, with 10 bases between them. This CDR3 is CASSQEGYGNEQFF. In DNA form, the CDR3 reads TGCGCCAGCAGCCAAGAGGGGTATGGGAATGAGCAGTTCTTC.

This chain uses TRBV2 with TRBJ2-3; D is undetermined. This CDR3 spans 14 amino acids. The germline CDR1 and CDR2 sequences are SNHLY and FYNNEI. Deletions cut 3 bases from V and 4 bases from J, with 11 bases between. CDR3 nucleotides: TGTGCCAGCAGTGACCGGGCGGTAGCAGATACGCAGTATTTT. Translation: CASSDRAVADTQYF.

V is TRBV19 and J is TRBJ1-5, with 12 bases fitting TRBD1. Germline CDR1 and CDR2: LNHDA and SQIVND (reference sequence). The ends lost 3 bases at V and 4 bases at J; junction bases unmatched: 19. The CDR3 extends over 21 amino acids. CDR3 bases: TGTGCCAGTAGTATCGGGTTATTCCGGGACAGGGGGCTAGATGGTAATCAGCCCCAGCATTTT. Amino acid sequence: CASSIGLFRDRGLDGNQPQHF.

This chain connects TRBV6-1 to TRBJ1-5; possible D gene TRBD1, 5 bases. Per the germline V gene, CDR1 is MNHNS and CDR2 is SASEGT. The CDR3 totals 13 residues. The V end was cut by 8 bases, the J end by 5 bases, with 13 bases between. CDR3 protein: CASADSIDQPQHF. DNA for the CDR3: TGTGCCAGCGCAGACAGTATAGATCAGCCCCAGCATTTT.

The chain combines TRBV5-1 with TRBJ2-3; D may be TRBD1 (6 bases). The germline gives CDR1 SGHRS, CDR2 YFSETQ. V lost 2 bases and J lost 3, with 19 bases in between. This CDR3 contains 17 residues. CDR3: CASSLGSPLGATDTQYF. The CDR3, as DNA: TGCGCCAGCAGCTTAGGTAGCCCGTTGGGGGCAACAGATACGCAGTATTTT.

The rearrangement joins TRBV14 to TRBJ1-2; D uncertain. Trimming cost V 4 bases and J 2 bases, with 11 bases left between them. CDR1 is SGHDN, CDR2 FVKESK, per germline. The CDR3 runs 14 residues. DNA for the CDR3: TGTGCCAGCAGCCTAGCTTGGGGAAACTATGGCTACACCTTC. It encodes CASSLAWGNYGYTF.

This clone was counted a single time. This chain uses TRBV2 with TRBJ1-1; D is possibly TRBD1 (5 bases). V lost 8 bases and J 0 bases, leaving 10 bases between the germline ends. Per the germline V gene, CDR1 is SNHLY and CDR2 is FYNNEI. This CDR3 has 13 amino acids. Written as DNA, the CDR3 is TGTGCCAGCGGGGGGGTCCTGAACACTGAAGCTTTCTTT. Translation gives CASGGVLNTEAFF.